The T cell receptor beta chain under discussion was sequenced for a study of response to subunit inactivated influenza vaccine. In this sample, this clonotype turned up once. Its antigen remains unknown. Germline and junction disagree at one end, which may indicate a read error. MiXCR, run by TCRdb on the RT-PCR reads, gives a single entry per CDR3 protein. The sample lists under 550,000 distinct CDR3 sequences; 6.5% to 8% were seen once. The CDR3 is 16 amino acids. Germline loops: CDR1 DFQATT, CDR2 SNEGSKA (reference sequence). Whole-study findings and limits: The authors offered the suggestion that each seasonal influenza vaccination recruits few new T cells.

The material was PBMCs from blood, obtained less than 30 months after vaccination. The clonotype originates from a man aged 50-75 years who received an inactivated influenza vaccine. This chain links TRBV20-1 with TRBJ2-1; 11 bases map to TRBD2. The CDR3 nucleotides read TGCATTGCTAGAACCACTAGCGGGAGTTGGTACAATGAGCAGTTCTTC. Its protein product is CIARTTSGSWYNEQFF.